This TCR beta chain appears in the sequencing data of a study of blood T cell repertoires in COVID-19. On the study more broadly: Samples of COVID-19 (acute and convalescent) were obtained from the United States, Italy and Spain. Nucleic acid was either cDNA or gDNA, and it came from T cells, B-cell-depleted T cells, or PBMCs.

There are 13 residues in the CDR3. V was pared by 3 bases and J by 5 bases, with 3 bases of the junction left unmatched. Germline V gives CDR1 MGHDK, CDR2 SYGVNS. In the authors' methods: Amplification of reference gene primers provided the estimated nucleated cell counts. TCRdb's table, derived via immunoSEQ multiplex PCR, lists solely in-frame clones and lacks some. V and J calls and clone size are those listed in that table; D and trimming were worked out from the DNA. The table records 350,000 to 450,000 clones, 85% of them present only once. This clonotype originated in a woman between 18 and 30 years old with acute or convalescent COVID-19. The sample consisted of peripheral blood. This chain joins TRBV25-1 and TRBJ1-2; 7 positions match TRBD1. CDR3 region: CASSDRTGYGYTF. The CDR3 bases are TGTGCCAGCAGTGACCGGACAGGATATGGCTACACCTTC.